The following is a TCR beta chain sequence with its context. This clone's antigen is unknown. This sample stems from a study of T cells expressing NK-cell markers (dated by TCRdb to the early 2020s). Study-wide context: Fewer than ten donors provided sorted CD3+CD56+NKG2C+, CD3+CD56+NKG2C- and CD3+CD56-NKG2C+ T-cell subsets, whose TCR beta-chain repertoires were profiled. Sequencing of the libraries produced 2 x 150 bp reads on Illumina HiSeq 2000/2500, MiSeq or NextSeq. The study sequenced eight donors, all healthy volunteers chosen at random: three men and five women. Among the eight sequenced donors, only one was HCMV-seronegative, while the other seven were HCMV-seropositive.

A commercial ELISA kit detecting HCMV-specific IgG in serum was used to determine HCMV serostatus. Ficoll density gradient centrifugation was used to isolate peripheral blood mononuclear cells from blood. Sequencing was carried out with an Illumina HiSeq 2000. 5'RACE template switching, by which a universal primer site and unique molecular identifiers were added, was used to make TCR beta cDNA libraries. cDNA synthesis was primed from the TCR beta constant segment, followed by two successive PCR amplification steps. Concerning the study's data processing: Reads were demultiplexed and grouped by UMI with MIGEC, and clonotypes were assembled and quantified with MiTCR. To remove erroneous sequences, TCR cDNA sequences were retained only when supported by two or more reads. The tcR package was used for downstream repertoire analysis, and clonotypes were matched between fractions using CDR3 nucleotide sequence together with V segment. VDJmatch was used to annotate antigen specificity against VDJdb, with one amino acid substitution in CDR3 allowed. The reads were reprocessed in TCRdb, with one entry per CDR3 protein sequence and no accompanying DNA. The V and J calls shown here were made by TCRdb, not taken from the authors' results. This sample's clone table shows approximately 150,000 distinct CDR3 sequences. The top ten clonotypes cover 9% to 15% of the sample.

CDR1 SEHNR and CDR2 FQNEAQ were looked up in the germline V gene (reference sequence). Its CDR3 holds 17 amino acids, cysteine through phenylalanine. The entry carries no DNA sequence. Broad study findings and their caveats: Whether the expanded NKG2C-expressing T cell clones were specific for HCMV antigens was left unclear. For more than 5 donors, the dominant CD3+CD56+NKG2C+ clonotypes were among the top 10 CD8+ clonotypes and accounted for about 1.0-8% of CD8+ T cells. Those dominant clonotypes were again the most abundant among CD3+CD56-NKG2C+ cells in a few donors, at about 28.3-60.1%.

Recombination linked TRBV7-9 to TRBJ2-3; absent DNA, TCRdb's TRBD2 call cannot be checked. The sequencing sample was made of blood T cells: a sorted CD56 or NKG2C T cell subset, CD4+ or CD8+ T cells, or bulk PBMC T cells (not recorded which). The clonotype comes from a man between 18 and 29 years old in good health. Donor details come from another sample of the same person, matched by shared clones. The CDR3 protein sequence reads: CASSPRVAGGPTDTQYF.